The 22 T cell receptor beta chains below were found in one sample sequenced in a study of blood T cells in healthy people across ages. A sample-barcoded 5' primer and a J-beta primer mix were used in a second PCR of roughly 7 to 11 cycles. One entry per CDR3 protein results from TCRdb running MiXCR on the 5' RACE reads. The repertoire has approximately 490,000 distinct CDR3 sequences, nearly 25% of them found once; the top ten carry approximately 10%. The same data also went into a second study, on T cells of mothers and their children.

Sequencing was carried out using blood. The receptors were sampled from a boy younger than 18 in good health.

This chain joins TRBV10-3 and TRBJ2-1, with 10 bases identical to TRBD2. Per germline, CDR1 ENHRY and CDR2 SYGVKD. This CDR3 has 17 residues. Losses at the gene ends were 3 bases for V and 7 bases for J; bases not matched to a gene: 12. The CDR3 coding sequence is TGTGCCATCAGTGAACGGAGCGGGAGGGCCCTCGGTAATGAGCAGTTCTTC. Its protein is CAISERSGRALGNEQFF.

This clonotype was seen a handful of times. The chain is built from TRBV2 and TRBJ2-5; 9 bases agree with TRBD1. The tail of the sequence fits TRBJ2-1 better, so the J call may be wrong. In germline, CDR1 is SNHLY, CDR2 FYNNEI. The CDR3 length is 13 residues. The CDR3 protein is CAPGQGTYNEQFF. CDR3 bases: TGTGCCCCCGGACAGGGGACCTACAATGAGCAGTTCTTC.

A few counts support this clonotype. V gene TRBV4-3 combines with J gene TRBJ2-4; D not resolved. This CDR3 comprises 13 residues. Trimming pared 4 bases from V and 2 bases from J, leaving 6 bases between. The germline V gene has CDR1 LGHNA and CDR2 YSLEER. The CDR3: CASSPDTKNIQYF. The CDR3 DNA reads TGCGCCAGCAGCCCAGACACCAAAAACATTCAGTACTTC.

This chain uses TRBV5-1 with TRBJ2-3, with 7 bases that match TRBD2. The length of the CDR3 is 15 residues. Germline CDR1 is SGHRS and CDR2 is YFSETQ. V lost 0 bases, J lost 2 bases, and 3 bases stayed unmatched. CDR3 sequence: CASSLVSGFTDTQYF. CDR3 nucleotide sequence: TGCGCCAGCAGCTTGGTTAGCGGGTTCACAGATACGCAGTATTTT.

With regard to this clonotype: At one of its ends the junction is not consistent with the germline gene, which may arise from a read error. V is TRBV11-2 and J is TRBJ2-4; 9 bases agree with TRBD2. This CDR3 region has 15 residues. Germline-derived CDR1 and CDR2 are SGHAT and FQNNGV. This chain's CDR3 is CASSLEGLARNIQYF. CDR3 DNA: TGTGCCAGCAGCTTAGAGGGACTAGCCAGAAACATTCAGTACTTC.

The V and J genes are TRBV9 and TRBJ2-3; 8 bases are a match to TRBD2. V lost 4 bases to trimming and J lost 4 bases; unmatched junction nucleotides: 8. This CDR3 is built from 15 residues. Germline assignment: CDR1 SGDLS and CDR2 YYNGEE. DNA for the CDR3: TGTGCCAGCAGCCCCCGGACTAGCAGCCCAGATACGCAGTATTTT. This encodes CASSPRTSSPDTQYF.

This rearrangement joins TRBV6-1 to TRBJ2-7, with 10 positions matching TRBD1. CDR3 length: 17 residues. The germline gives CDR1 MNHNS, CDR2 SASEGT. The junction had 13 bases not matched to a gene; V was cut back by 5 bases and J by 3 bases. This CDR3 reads CASSQTGGSSSVYEQYF. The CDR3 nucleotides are TGTGCCAGCAGTCAGACAGGGGGCTCGAGTTCCGTCTACGAGCAGTACTTC.

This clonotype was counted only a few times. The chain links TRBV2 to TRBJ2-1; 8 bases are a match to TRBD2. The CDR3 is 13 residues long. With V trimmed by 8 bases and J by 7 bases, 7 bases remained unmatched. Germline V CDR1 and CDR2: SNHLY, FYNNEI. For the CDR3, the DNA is TGTGCCAGCCAAGACGCGGGGGGAAATGAGCAGTTCTTC. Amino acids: CASQDAGGNEQFF.

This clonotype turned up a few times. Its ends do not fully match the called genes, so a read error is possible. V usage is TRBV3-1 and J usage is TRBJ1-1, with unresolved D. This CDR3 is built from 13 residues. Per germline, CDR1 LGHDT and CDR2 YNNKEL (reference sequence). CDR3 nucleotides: TGTACCAGCAGCCAAGACCAAGGCCCCAAGGCTTTCTTT. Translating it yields CTSSQDQGPKAFF. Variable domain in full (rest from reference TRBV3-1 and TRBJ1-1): DTAVSQTPKYLVTQMGNDKSIKCEQNLGHDTMYWYKQDSKKFLKIMFSYNNKELIINETVPNRFSPKSPDKAHLNLHINSLELGDSAVYFCTSSQDQGPKAFFGQGTRLTVV.

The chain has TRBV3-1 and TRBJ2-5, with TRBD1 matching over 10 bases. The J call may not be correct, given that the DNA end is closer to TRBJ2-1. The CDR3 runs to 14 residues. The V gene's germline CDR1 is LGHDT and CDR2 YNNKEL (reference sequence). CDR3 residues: CASSSDRGLVEQFF. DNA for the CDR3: TGTGCCAGCAGCTCGGACAGGGGGTTGGTTGAGCAGTTCTTC.

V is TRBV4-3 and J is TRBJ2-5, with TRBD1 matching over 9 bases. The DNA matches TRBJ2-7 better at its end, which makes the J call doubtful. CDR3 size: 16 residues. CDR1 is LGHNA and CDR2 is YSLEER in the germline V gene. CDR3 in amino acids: CASSQLIGTGNYEQYF. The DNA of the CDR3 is TGCGCCAGCAGCCAACTCATTGGGACAGGGAACTACGAGCAGTACTTC.

CDR3 in amino acids: CASSLGGGGNTQYF. The DNA of the CDR3 is TGTGCCAGCAGCTTAGGCGGGGGGGGAAATACGCAGTATTTT. This chain connects TRBV7-2 to TRBJ2-3; 9 bases map to TRBD2. Trimming at V came to 1 base and at J to 7 bases, leaving 3 bases not matched to a gene. This CDR3 has 14 residues. Germline lookup yields CDR1 SGHTA and CDR2 FQGNSA.

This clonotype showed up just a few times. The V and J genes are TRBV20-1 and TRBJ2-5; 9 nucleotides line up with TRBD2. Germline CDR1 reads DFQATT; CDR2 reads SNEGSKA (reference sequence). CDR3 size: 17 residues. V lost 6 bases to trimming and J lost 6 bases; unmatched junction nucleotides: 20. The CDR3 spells CSAEGLAGFGRQKTQYF. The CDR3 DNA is TGCAGTGCAGAGGGGCTAGCGGGATTCGGTCGTCAAAAGACCCAGTACTTC.

The CDR3 nucleotides are TGTGCCAGCAGTTCCGCGACAGGGACCTACGAGCAGTACTTC. Translation gives CASSSATGTYEQYF. V and J are TRBV6-5 and TRBJ2-7, with 7 bases fitting TRBD1. This CDR3 is built from 14 residues. The V gene end was trimmed by 4 bases and the J gene end by 2 bases; junction bases not matched to a gene: 5. Germline V gene lookup returns CDR1 MNHEY and CDR2 SVGAGI.

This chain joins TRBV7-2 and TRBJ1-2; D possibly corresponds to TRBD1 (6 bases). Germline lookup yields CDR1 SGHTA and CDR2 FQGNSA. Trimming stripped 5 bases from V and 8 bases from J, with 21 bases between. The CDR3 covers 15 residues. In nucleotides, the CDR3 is TGTGCCAGCAGCCTACTCCGGGACACCTTCCGGGGCTACACCTTC. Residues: CASSLLRDTFRGYTF.

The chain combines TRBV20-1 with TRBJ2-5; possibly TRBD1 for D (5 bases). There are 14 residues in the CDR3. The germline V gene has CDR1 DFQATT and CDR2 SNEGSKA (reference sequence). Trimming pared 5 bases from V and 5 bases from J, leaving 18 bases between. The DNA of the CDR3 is TGCAGTGCTCGGATAAACAGGTTCGGGGAGACCCAGTACTTC. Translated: CSARINRFGETQYF.

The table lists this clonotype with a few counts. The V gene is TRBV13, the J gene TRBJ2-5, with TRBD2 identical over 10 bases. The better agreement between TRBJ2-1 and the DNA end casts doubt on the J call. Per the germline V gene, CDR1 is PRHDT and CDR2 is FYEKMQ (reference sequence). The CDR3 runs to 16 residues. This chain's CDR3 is CASSLTSGIWGNEQFF. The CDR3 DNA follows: TGTGCCAGCAGCTTAACTAGCGGGATTTGGGGGAATGAGCAGTTCTTC.

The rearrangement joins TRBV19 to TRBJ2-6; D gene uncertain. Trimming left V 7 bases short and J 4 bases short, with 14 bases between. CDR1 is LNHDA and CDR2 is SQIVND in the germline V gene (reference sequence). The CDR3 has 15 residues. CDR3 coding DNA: TGTGCCAGTACCCAGTTTTCTTCAGGGGCCAACGTCCTGACTTTC. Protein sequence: CASTQFSSGANVLTF.

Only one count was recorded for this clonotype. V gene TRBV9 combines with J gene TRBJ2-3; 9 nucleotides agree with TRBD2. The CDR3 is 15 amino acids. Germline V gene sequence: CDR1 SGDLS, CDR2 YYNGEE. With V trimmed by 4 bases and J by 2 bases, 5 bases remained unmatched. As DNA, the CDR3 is TGTGCCAGCAGCCTAAGCGGGGGGATCACAGATACGCAGTATTTT. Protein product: CASSLSGGITDTQYF.

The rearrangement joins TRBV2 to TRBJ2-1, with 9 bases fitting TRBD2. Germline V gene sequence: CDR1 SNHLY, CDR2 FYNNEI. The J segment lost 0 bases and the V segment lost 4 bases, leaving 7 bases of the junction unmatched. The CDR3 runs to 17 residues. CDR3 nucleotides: TGTGCCAGCAGTGCACTAGCGGGCATTAGCTCCTACAATGAGCAGTTCTTC. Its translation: CASSALAGISSYNEQFF.

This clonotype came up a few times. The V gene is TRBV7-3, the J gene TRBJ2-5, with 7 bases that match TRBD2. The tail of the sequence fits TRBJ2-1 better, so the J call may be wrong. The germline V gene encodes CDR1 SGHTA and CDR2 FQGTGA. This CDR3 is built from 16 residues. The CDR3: CASSLGNGGLHNEQFF. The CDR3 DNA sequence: TGTGCCAGCAGCTTAGGTAACGGGGGGTTGCACAATGAGCAGTTCTTC.

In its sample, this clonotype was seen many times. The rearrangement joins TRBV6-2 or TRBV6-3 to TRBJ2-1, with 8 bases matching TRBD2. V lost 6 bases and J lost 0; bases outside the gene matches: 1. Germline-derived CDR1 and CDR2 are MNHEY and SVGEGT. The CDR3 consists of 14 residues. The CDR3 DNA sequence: TGTGCCAGCAGCCGGGGGGGCTCCTACAATGAGCAGTTCTTC. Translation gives CASSRGGSYNEQFF.